This paragraph reports one T cell receptor (beta chain). No antigen is known for it. The sample belongs to a study of cytomegalovirus exposure and HLA in healthy donors. Background on the study: Membership in the Caucasian-associated ancestry cluster was found for around four fifths of roughly 360 genotyped donors.

Germline assignment: CDR1 MNHEY and CDR2 SVGAGI. V gave up 6 bases and J gave up 3 bases, with 11 bases separating them. The CDR3 loop spans 13 amino acids. PCR primers comprised 60 Vbeta and 13 Jbeta primers. Profiled with immunoSEQ multiplex PCR; TCRdb holds only in-frame clones, not every one. The sample lists about 140,000 clones; 55% to 80% were seen once. General study results and limits: Compared with the approximately 680-donor mean, an Asian-associated ancestry cluster reportedly had fewer N-insertions, according to a later analysis.

The chain links TRBV6-5 to TRBJ1-2, with unresolved D. Sequences were obtained from PBMCs. This sequence was found in a woman in her thirties or forties in good health and CMV-seronegative. CDR3: CASRRQNYYGYTF. The DNA for the CDR3 is TGTGCCAGCAGGCGCCAAAATTACTATGGCTACACCTTC.